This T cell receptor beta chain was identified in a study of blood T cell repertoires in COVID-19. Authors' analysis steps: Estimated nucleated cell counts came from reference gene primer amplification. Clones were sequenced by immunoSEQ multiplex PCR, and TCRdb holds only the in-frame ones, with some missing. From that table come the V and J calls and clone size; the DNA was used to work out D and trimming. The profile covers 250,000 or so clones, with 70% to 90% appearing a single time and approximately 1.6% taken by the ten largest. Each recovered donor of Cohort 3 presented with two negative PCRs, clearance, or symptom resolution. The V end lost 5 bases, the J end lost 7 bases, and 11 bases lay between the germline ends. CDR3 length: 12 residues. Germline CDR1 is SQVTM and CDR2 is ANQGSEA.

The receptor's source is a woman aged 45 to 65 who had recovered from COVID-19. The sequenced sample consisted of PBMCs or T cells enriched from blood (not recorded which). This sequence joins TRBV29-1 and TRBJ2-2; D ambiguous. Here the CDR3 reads CSVRQEGGELFF. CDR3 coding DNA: TGCAGCGTTCGGCAGGAAGGCGGGGAGCTGTTTTTT.